Following are 22 T cell receptor beta chains from one sample sequenced in a study of CD8 T cells in ankylosing spondylitis. TCRdb re-called the 5' RACE reads with MiXCR, one entry per CDR3 protein. The top ten hold more than 25% of the sample, which has a few hundred thousand distinct CDR3 sequences, 18% seen once. Sequenced sample: blood, either unsorted or a sorted T cell fraction (not recorded which). The receptors derive from a male donor with ankylosing spondylitis or in good health (not recorded which).

The chain recombines TRBV6-2 or TRBV6-3 with TRBJ2-7; D remains unclear. Per the germline V gene, CDR1 is MNHEY and CDR2 is SVGEGT. Trimming took off 8 bases at V and 2 bases at J, with 19 bases between the two ends. The CDR3 totals 15 residues. In DNA, the CDR3 is TGTGCCAGCGGTTCCTCCCCGAGCAATCCCTACGAGCAGTACTTC. This encodes CASGSSPSNPYEQYF.

This clonotype was recorded a few times. This rearrangement joins TRBV9 to TRBJ2-7; a possible D gene is TRBD2 (5 bases). V shed 0 bases and J shed 3 bases, with 10 bases lying between them. The CDR3 sequence is 14 residues long. The germline CDR1 and CDR2 sequences are SGDLS and YYNGEE. This chain's CDR3 is CASSVDGGSYEQYF. CDR3 bases: TGTGCCAGCAGCGTAGATGGAGGAAGCTACGAGCAGTACTTC. The full variable domain, in which reference TRBV9 and TRBJ2-7 provide the parts outside the CDR3, is DSGVTQTPKHLITATGQRVTLRCSPRSGDLSVYWYQQSLDQGLQFLIQYYNGEERAKGNILERFSAQQFPDLHSELNLSSLELGDSALYFCASSVDGGSYEQYFGPGTRLTVT.

The CDR3 nucleotides are TGTGCCAGCGAGAGAACCGGGGAGCTGTTTTTT. Translation gives CASERTGELFF. J is TRBJ2-2 and V is TRBV19; D gene ambiguous. Looked up from germline, CDR1 is LNHDA and CDR2 is SQIVND (reference sequence). This CDR3 has 11 amino acids. The V end was cut by 9 bases, the J end by 5 bases, with 7 bases between.

V and J are TRBV6-5 and TRBJ2-1; 9 bases align to TRBD2. The junction had 11 bases not matched to a gene; V was cut back by 4 bases and J by 1 base. This CDR3 is built from 18 residues. Germline V lookup: CDR1 MNHEY, CDR2 SVGAGI. The CDR3 loop is CASSLFGVAGVSYNEQFF. The CDR3 nucleotides read TGTGCCAGCAGTTTATTCGGGGTAGCGGGAGTATCCTACAATGAGCAGTTCTTC.

The J gene is TRBJ2-3, the V gene TRBV4-1; 10 nucleotides match TRBD2. The J segment lost 2 bases and the V segment lost 2 bases, leaving 4 bases of the junction unmatched. CDR1 is MGHRA, CDR2 YSYEKL, per germline. This CDR3 spans 16 amino acids. As DNA, the CDR3 is TGCGCCAGCAGCCAAACTAGCGGGACCCCCACAGATACGCAGTATTTT. It encodes CASSQTSGTPTDTQYF.

This clonotype has a handful of counts. V is TRBV9 and J is TRBJ2-1; 14 bases agree with TRBD2. In germline, CDR1 is SGDLS, CDR2 YYNGEE. The CDR3 runs to 19 residues. J gave up 0 bases and V 3 bases, and 8 bases lay outside the gene matches. The CDR3 spells CASSAGTSGSSISYNEQFF. CDR3 DNA: TGTGCCAGCAGCGCAGGGACTAGCGGGAGCTCCATCTCCTACAATGAGCAGTTCTTC.

This clonotype was recorded many times. V and J are TRBV5-6 and TRBJ2-3; D unresolved. Germline loops: CDR1 SGHDT, CDR2 YYEEEE. There are 12 residues in the CDR3. Trimming removed 3 bases at V and 0 bases at J, with 2 bases between. The CDR3 DNA reads as TGTGCCAGCAGCTCGAGCACAGATACGCAGTATTTT. It is translated as CASSSSTDTQYF.

This clonotype showed up many times. The genes are TRBV29-1 and TRBJ1-1, with TRBD1 as a possible D gene (6 bases). This CDR3 contains 14 residues. Germline V gives CDR1 SQVTM, CDR2 ANQGSEA. V was trimmed by 0 bases and J by 0 bases, leaving 8 bases between them. The DNA of the CDR3 is TGCAGCGTTGAAGAAGGGGGAATGAACACTGAAGCTTTCTTT. This gives the protein CSVEEGGMNTEAFF.

This clonotype has more than one count but fewer than ten. The chain joins TRBV21-1 to TRBJ2-1; TRBD1 is the table's D call, not checked against the DNA. TRBV21-1 is termed a pseudogene. The CDR3 length is 15 residues. The CDR3 DNA reads as TGTGCCAGCAGCAAAAGGGGCAGGGTTGGCGATGAGCAGTTCTTC. Translating it yields CASSKRGRVGDEQFF.

The V gene is TRBV20-1, the J gene TRBJ1-2, with TRBD1 identical over 8 bases. Germline V lookup: CDR1 DFQATT, CDR2 SNEGSKA (reference sequence). Trimming at V came to 6 bases and at J to 8 bases, leaving 8 bases not matched to a gene. The CDR3 length is 12 residues. DNA for the CDR3: TGCAGTGCCCAGGACAGGGTCGACGGCTACACCTTC. It codes for CSAQDRVDGYTF.

V is TRBV18 and J is TRBJ2-1; TRBD2 is a possible D gene (6 bases). The germline V gene has CDR1 KGHSH and CDR2 LQKENI. The V end lost 2 bases, the J end lost 5 bases, and 16 bases lay between the germline ends. The CDR3 loop spans 16 amino acids. The CDR3 spells CASSPFPVWGDNEQFF. The CDR3 bases are TGTGCCAGCTCACCATTTCCAGTCTGGGGGGACAATGAGCAGTTCTTC.

V usage is TRBV10-3 and J usage is TRBJ2-3; 7 positions match TRBD2. CDR1 is ENHRY and CDR2 is SYGVKD in the germline V gene. Trimming took 7 bases from V and 1 from J; bases not matched to a gene: 5. The CDR3 extends over 14 amino acids. The CDR3: CAITLAERTDTQYF. The DNA of the CDR3 is TGTGCCATCACTCTAGCGGAGCGCACAGATACGCAGTATTTT.

This clonotype was seen more than once but under ten times. J is TRBJ2-1 and V is TRBV29-1; the match to TRBD2 covers 10 bases. The germline CDR1 and CDR2 sequences are SQVTM and ANQGSEA. The CDR3 is 12 amino acids. Trimming removed 6 bases from V and 7 bases from J; junction bases left unmatched: 3. For the CDR3, the DNA is TGCAGCGTAGCGGGAGGGCTGAATGAGCAGTTCTTC. It encodes CSVAGGLNEQFF.

This chain connects TRBV13 to TRBJ2-1; 14 bases are shared with TRBD2. The junction had 7 bases not matched to a gene; V was cut back by 5 bases and J by 7 bases. This CDR3 comprises 16 residues. The germline V gene encodes CDR1 PRHDT and CDR2 FYEKMQ (reference sequence). The CDR3 spells CASSTRTSGRLNEQFF. Here the CDR3 DNA reads TGTGCCAGCAGCACAAGGACTAGCGGGAGGCTAAATGAGCAGTTCTTC. Full variable domain (outside the CDR3, taken from reference TRBV13 and TRBJ2-1): AAGVIQSPRHLIKEKRETATLKCYPIPRHDTVYWYQQGPGQDPQFLISFYEKMQSDKGSIPDRFSAQQFSDYHSELNMSSLELGDSALYFCASSTRTSGRLNEQFFGPGTRLTVL.

This clonotype was counted a few times. The chain employs TRBV14 and TRBJ2-1; 11 positions agree with TRBD2. The germline V gene has CDR1 SGHDN and CDR2 FVKESK. V shed 5 bases, J shed 10 bases, and the junction held 4 bases outside the gene matches. The CDR3 contains 13 residues. CDR3 coding DNA: TGTGCCAGCAGCACTAGCGGGAGTGGAGAGCAGTTCTTC. It specifies CASSTSGSGEQFF.

The chain is built from TRBV7-3 and TRBJ1-1; a weak D match, TRBD1 (5 bases). Trimming cost V 2 bases and J 0 bases, with 13 bases left between them. CDR1 and CDR2 (germline): SGHTA, FQGTGA. The CDR3 extends over 16 amino acids. CDR3 sequence reads: CASSLLGPGLNTEAFF. CDR3 coding DNA: TGTGCCAGCAGCTTATTGGGGCCCGGGCTGAACACTGAAGCTTTCTTT.

There are a few counts of this clonotype. This rearrangement joins TRBV9 to TRBJ1-1; D is possibly TRBD1 (5 bases). The germline V gene encodes CDR1 SGDLS and CDR2 YYNGEE. This CDR3 spans 14 amino acids. The V gene lost 0 bases and the J gene lost 7 bases, with 13 bases spanning the gap. The CDR3 region has the DNA TGTGCCAGCAGCGTAGTAGGCAGGGTGAGTGAAGCTTTCTTT. It translates to CASSVVGRVSEAFF.

The chain couples TRBV5-6 to TRBJ1-2; 10 positions agree with TRBD1. Germline CDR1 SGHDT, CDR2 YYEEEE. Trimming removed 4 bases from V and 0 bases from J; junction bases left unmatched: 9. This CDR3 has 17 residues. Here the CDR3 DNA reads TGTGCCAGCAGCGCCGGACAGGGGGGAGAGGCTAACTATGGCTACACCTTC. This codes for CASSAGQGGEANYGYTF.

The sample holds many counts of this clonotype. The chain combines TRBV3-1 with TRBJ2-2; no definite D call. The CDR3 is made up of 16 amino acids. In germline, CDR1 is LGHDT, CDR2 YNNKEL (reference sequence). V was pared by 1 base and J by 0 bases, with 9 bases between. CDR3 in DNA: TGTGCCAGCAGCCAAGCCGACGGAGCGAACACCGGGGAGCTGTTTTTT. It specifies CASSQADGANTGELFF.

This clonotype came up a few times. The gene calls are TRBV29-1 and TRBJ2-1, with D unclear. Germline V gene lookup returns CDR1 SQVTM and CDR2 ANQGSEA. The ends were cut back, 7 bases at V and 5 bases at J, with 15 bases in the middle. CDR3 length: 13 amino acids. The CDR3 nucleotides are TGCAGCGACCTGCAATTAGATCACAATGAGCAGTTCTTC. Translating gives CSDLQLDHNEQFF.

V gene TRBV7-8 combines with J gene TRBJ1-5; no definite D call. Between the trimmed V and J ends, which lost 0 bases and 7 bases, there was a span of 19 bases. Germline-derived CDR1 and CDR2 are SGHVS and FQNEAQ. The CDR3 is 17 residues long. The CDR3, as DNA: TGTGCCAGCAGCTTAGCGAATGTTCAGGTTGGTGGACAGCCCCAGCATTTT. Protein product: CASSLANVQVGGQPQHF.

V usage is TRBV11-2 and J usage is TRBJ2-3; 12 bases match TRBD2. V trimming: 4 bases; J trimming: 4 bases; junction bases outside the gene matches: 6. Germline CDR1 and CDR2: SGHAT and FQNNGV. The CDR3 has 16 residues. The CDR3 nucleotides are TGTGCCAGCAGCTCCAGACTAGCGGGAGAGGCAGATACGCAGTATTTT. Translated, it gives CASSSRLAGEADTQYF. Full variable domain (outside the CDR3, taken from reference TRBV11-2 and TRBJ2-3): EAGVAQSPRYKIIEKRQSVAFWCNPISGHATLYWYQQILGQGPKLLIQFQNNGVVDDSQLPKDRFSAERLKGVDSTLKIQPAKLEDSAVYLCASSSRLAGEADTQYFGPGTRLTVL.